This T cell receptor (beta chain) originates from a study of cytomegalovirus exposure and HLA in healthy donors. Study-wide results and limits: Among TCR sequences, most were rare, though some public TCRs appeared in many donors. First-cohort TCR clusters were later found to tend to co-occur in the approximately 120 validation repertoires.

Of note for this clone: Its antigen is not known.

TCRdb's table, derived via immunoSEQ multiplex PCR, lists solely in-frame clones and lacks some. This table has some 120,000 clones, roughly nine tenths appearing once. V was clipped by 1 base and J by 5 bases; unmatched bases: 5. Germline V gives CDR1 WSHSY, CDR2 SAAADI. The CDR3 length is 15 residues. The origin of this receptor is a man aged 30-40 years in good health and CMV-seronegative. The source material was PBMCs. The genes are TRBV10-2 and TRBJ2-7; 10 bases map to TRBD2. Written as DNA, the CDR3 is TGCGCCAGCAGTGAGTTTACTAGCGGGAAAAACGAGCAGTACTTC. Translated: CASSEFTSGKNEQYF.